The entry below describes one T cell receptor beta chain. The specificity of this receptor is unknown. Qualities for individual bases were not recorded, and no much larger clone is one base off. The sample comes from a study of blood T cell repertoires in COVID-19 (dated by TCRdb to the early 2020s). In the study overall: The collaborator samples originated in the United States, Italy and Spain and spanned the acute and convalescent phases of COVID-19. The material from the prospective study consisted of cDNA or gDNA derived from T cells, B-cell-depleted T cells, or PBMCs. The dataset comprised deeply sampled blood TCRbeta repertoires from subjects exposed to, actively infected with, or recovered from COVID-19. The repertoires were made available in a free public database intended to serve as a resource for research on the immune response to SARS-CoV-2. The samples were drawn from two sources: the first 160 participants of the ongoing ImmuneRACE study, and 1,000 to 1,500 subjects contributed by 6 global collaborators. Sample metadata almost always included a de-identified subject ID, COVID-19 status, age in years and sex. Where HLA class I and class II types were available, the types were taken from metadata supplied by the sample provider, not from assay-based typing.

The immunoSEQ Assay, a bias-controlled multiplex PCR, was used to amplify TCRbeta CDR3 regions from genomic DNA. For the original study's pipeline: The number of nucleated cells in each sample was estimated by amplification of reference gene primers within the assay. To quantify the absolute abundance of each unique TCRbeta CDR3 rearrangement, sequence reads were collapsed and filtered. For each sample, productive Simpson clonality was calculated by taking the square root of Simpson's diversity index across productive rearrangements. Imported from immuneACCESS, the table was reduced by TCRdb to in-frame sequences with V and J called. These copies leave out some clones; in studies compared against another copy, an unresolved V gene accounts for under half, and the cause of the remainder is not known. V, J and clone size derive from that table, while D and trimming were established from the DNA sequence. Recorded for this sample are approximately 400,000 clones; more than 70% of them occurred a single time. Of the sample, approximately 1.2% is held by the ten largest clones.

CDR1 GTSNPN and CDR2 SVGIG were looked up in the germline V gene (reference sequence). V ends up 5 bases short and J 12 bases short, with an unmatched junction base count of 17. From its cysteine to its phenylalanine, the CDR3 spans 14 amino acids. Only CDR3 DNA remains: 42 bases, in frame from the first base. Participants in the prospective study were aged 18 to 89 years, lived in under 30 United States geographic areas, and enrolled through a virtual design. In the prospective study, cohorts were assigned on the basis of participant-reported clinical history obtained from a screening survey and a study questionnaire. ImmuneRACE Cohort 3 recovered participants were defined by two consecutive negative NP/OP PCR tests, healthcare professional clearance, or symptom resolution. Mobile phlebotomists in the prospective study collected whole blood, serum and a nasopharyngeal or oropharyngeal swab from every participant. Prospective study participants could optionally give additional blood draws and questionnaires over a roughly two-month period. Before DNA extraction, prospective study blood samples were shipped either frozen or at room temperature.

Study-wide findings and limitations: The amount of clinical and demographic metadata varied by source and participant and was provided uncurated.

The chain is encoded by TRBV30 joined to TRBJ2-7; TRBD1 aligns with 9 central bases. Sample: PBMCs or T cells enriched from blood (not recorded which). This receptor was taken from a man aged 25 to 45 who had recovered from COVID-19. The sequenced DNA: TGTGCCTGGGCTACCATCTCAAGGACAGGGGTTAGGTACTTC. The translation is CAWATISRTGVRYF.